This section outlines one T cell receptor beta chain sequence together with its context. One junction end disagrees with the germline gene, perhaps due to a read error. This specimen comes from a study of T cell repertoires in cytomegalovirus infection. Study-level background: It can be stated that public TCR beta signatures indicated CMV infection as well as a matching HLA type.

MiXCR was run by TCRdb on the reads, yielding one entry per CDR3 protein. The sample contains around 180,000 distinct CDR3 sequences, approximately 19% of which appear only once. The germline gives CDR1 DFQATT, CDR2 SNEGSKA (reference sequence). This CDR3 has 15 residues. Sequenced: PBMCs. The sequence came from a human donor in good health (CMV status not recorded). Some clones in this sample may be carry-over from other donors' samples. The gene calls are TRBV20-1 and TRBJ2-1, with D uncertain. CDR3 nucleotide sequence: TGCAGTGCTAGAGAACCGAGAGCCCCCTATAATGAGCAGTTCTTC. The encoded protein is CSAREPRAPYNEQFF.